This TCR beta chain was documented in a study of blood T cell repertoires in COVID-19. Study in general: Samples came from the United States, Italy and Spain, spanning acute and convalescent COVID-19. PBMCs, B-cell-depleted T cells, or T cells provided the cDNA or gDNA that made up the material.

This clone was seen a handful of times. This CDR3 has 16 residues. V lost 6 bases and J lost 4; bases outside the gene matches: 11. The V gene's germline CDR1 is KGHSH and CDR2 LQKENI. Original processing methods: Amplification of reference gene primers provided the estimated nucleated cell counts. Sequencing used immunoSEQ multiplex PCR; TCRdb keeps in-frame clones, though not all of them. V and J calls and clone size are given by that table; D and trimming were obtained from the DNA. Counted here are about 150,000 clones, over 65% occurring once; the ten biggest clones make up roughly 1.5%. This rearrangement joins TRBV18 to TRBJ2-2, with 7 bases identical to TRBD1. The material sequenced was peripheral blood. The sequence was collected from a man older than 75 with acute or convalescent COVID-19. The CDR3 protein is CASSQGPGQSTGELFF. The CDR3, as DNA: TGTGCCAGCTCCCAGGGACCGGGACAGTCCACCGGGGAGCTGTTTTTT.